The 30 T cell receptor beta chains below all came from one sample that was sequenced in a study of response to subunit inactivated influenza vaccine. TCRdb processed the RT-PCR reads anew with MiXCR; each CDR3 protein has one entry. The profile shows hundreds of thousands of distinct CDR3 sequences, about a fifth of them singletons. Sequenced material: PBMCs from blood, taken about 5 days after vaccination. Every receptor here comes from a man aged 50 to 60 who received an inactivated influenza vaccine.

The chain uses TRBV6-2 or TRBV6-3 and TRBJ2-1; D call uncertain. CDR3 length: 13 amino acids. The V and J ends lost 0 bases and 8 bases respectively, with 8 bases between them. Germline loops: CDR1 MNHEY, CDR2 SVGEGT. The CDR3 DNA reads as TGTGCCAGCAGTTACTCTTCAATGTATGAGCAGTTCTTC. Translated: CASSYSSMYEQFF.

This clonotype was counted between two and nine times. The chain carries TRBV20-1 and TRBJ1-1; the D is unclear. V gave up 1 base and J gave up 0 bases, with 9 bases separating them. Germline CDR1 and CDR2: DFQATT and SNEGSKA (reference sequence). The CDR3 totals 14 residues. Written as DNA, the CDR3 is TGCAGTGCTAGAGGGCCTTTGATGAACACTGAAGCTTTCTTT. Protein sequence: CSARGPLMNTEAFF.

The chain recombines TRBV11-2 with TRBJ1-2, with D possibly being TRBD1 (6 bases). Deletions cut 0 bases from V and 2 bases from J, with 16 bases between. The CDR3 has 17 residues. Germline-derived CDR1 and CDR2 are SGHAT and FQNNGV. DNA of the CDR3: TGTGCCAGCAGCTTAGATTACATAACAGGGATGAACTATGGCTACACCTTC. Its translation is CASSLDYITGMNYGYTF.

This clonotype was observed many times. V and J are TRBV20-1 and TRBJ2-7; TRBD2 aligns across 8 bases. Per the germline V gene, CDR1 is DFQATT and CDR2 is SNEGSKA (reference sequence). The junction had 11 bases not matched to a gene; V was cut back by 5 bases and J by 5 bases. The CDR3 is made up of 14 amino acids. CDR3 region: CSAQPGLGINEQYF. The CDR3 DNA follows: TGCAGTGCTCAACCGGGACTAGGAATTAACGAGCAGTACTTC.

The chain recombines TRBV9 with TRBJ1-4; 7 bases match TRBD1. The ends lost 4 bases at V and 2 bases at J; junction bases unmatched: 5. The CDR3 spans 15 residues. Per the germline V gene, CDR1 is SGDLS and CDR2 is YYNGEE. The chain's CDR3 is CASSSGQTTNEKLFF. CDR3 bases: TGTGCCAGCAGCTCGGGACAGACCACTAATGAAAAACTGTTTTTT.

This clonotype appeared a few times. The chain employs TRBV9 and TRBJ2-3; D gene ambiguous. The CDR3 contains 13 residues. Germline V gene sequence: CDR1 SGDLS, CDR2 YYNGEE. The V end lost 1 base, the J end lost 5 bases, and 8 bases lay between the germline ends. The CDR3 is CASSVFLGDTQYF. The CDR3 nucleotides are TGTGCCAGCAGCGTATTCCTAGGAGATACGCAGTATTTT.

This clonotype was found a few times. J is TRBJ2-2 and V is TRBV20-1; 9 positions agree with TRBD2. J lost 4 bases, V lost 2 bases, and 14 bases had no gene match. The germline V gene has CDR1 DFQATT and CDR2 SNEGSKA (reference sequence). This CDR3 spans 18 amino acids. The CDR3 sequence is CSARSVGLAGLLTGELFF. The CDR3 DNA reads TGCAGTGCTAGATCCGTAGGGCTAGCGGGATTACTCACCGGGGAGCTGTTTTTT.

The genes are TRBV20-1 and TRBJ2-7, with 10 bases that match TRBD1. V lost 4 bases to trimming and J lost 5 bases; unmatched junction nucleotides: 8. CDR3 length equals 14 residues. Germline assignment: CDR1 DFQATT and CDR2 SNEGSKA (reference sequence). The CDR3 loop reads CSAIDRDRGHEQYF. The CDR3, as DNA: TGCAGTGCTATAGACCGGGACAGGGGACACGAGCAGTACTTC.

This clonotype was seen at least ten times. The rearrangement links TRBV29-1 to TRBJ2-3; no reliable D call. Per the germline V gene, CDR1 is SQVTM and CDR2 is ANQGSEA. V lost 5 bases to trimming and J lost 4 bases, with 16 bases between them. This CDR3 region has 14 residues. This chain's CDR3 is CSVQTGLGADTQYF. CDR3 DNA sequence: TGCAGCGTTCAAACGGGCTTGGGTGCAGATACGCAGTATTTT.

The sample holds many counts of this clonotype. The V and J genes are TRBV12-3 or TRBV12-4 and TRBJ2-1; D remains ambiguous. This CDR3 has 13 amino acids. Trimming pared 6 bases from V and 3 bases from J, leaving 9 bases between. The CDR3 bases are TGTGCCAGCAGCTCCAGGAGCTACAATGAGCAGTTCTTC. Amino acids: CASSSRSYNEQFF.

The V call is TRBV7-9, the J call TRBJ2-3; the D call may be TRBD1 or TRBD2 (5 bases each). The germline CDR1 and CDR2 sequences are SEHNR and FQNEAQ (reference sequence). V lost 1 base, J lost 2 bases, and 10 bases lay in between. The CDR3 runs to 15 residues. The CDR3 DNA reads TGTGCCAGCAGCTTAGGAGGGGCGCACACAGATACGCAGTATTTT. Translation gives CASSLGGAHTDTQYF.

The chain is built from TRBV5-1 and TRBJ2-1; tentative D call: TRBD1 (6 bases). CDR1 and CDR2 from the germline V gene are SGHRS and YFSETQ. V dropped 0 bases and J dropped 5 bases, with 9 bases sitting between them. The length of the CDR3 is 14 residues. In nucleotides, the CDR3 is TGCGCCAGCAGCTTGGCCACAGGGAACAATGAGCAGTTCTTC. Its protein product is CASSLATGNNEQFF.

J is TRBJ2-7 and V is TRBV28; 10 bases map to TRBD2. The CDR3 is 15 residues long. With V trimmed by 5 bases and J by 5 bases, 9 bases remained unmatched. Germline V gene lookup returns CDR1 MDHEN and CDR2 SYDVKM. The CDR3 loop is CASSPSGGAGDEQYF. CDR3 DNA: TGTGCCAGCAGTCCCAGCGGGGGGGCTGGAGACGAGCAGTACTTC.

The chain carries TRBV4-3 and TRBJ2-1, with 7 nucleotides matching TRBD2. Germline CDR1 LGHNA, CDR2 YSLEER. Trimming cost V 0 bases and J 1 base; bases outside gene matches: 9. The CDR3 loop spans 18 amino acids. The DNA of the CDR3 is TGCGCCAGCAGCCAAGAACGCCTAGCGGACAATTCCTACAATGAGCAGTTCTTC. Its protein is CASSQERLADNSYNEQFF.

This clonotype showed up just a few times. The chain has TRBV7-4 and TRBJ1-4, with 9 bases aligning to TRBD1. The CDR3 length is 16 residues. The junction had 13 bases not matched to a gene; V was cut back by 4 bases and J by 10 bases. Germline V lookup: CDR1 SGHVT, CDR2 SQSDAQ. The CDR3 reads CASSSFRDRDDGKLFF. CDR3 nucleotide sequence: TGTGCCAGCAGCTCTTTCCGGGACAGGGATGACGGAAAACTGTTTTTT. Complete variable domain (other parts from reference TRBV7-4 and TRBJ1-4): GAGVSQSPRYKVAKRGRDVALRCDSISGHVTLYWYRQTLGQGSEVLTYSQSDAQRDKSGRPSGRFSAERPERSVSTLKIQRTEQGDSAVYLCASSSFRDRDDGKLFFGSGTQLSVL.

This clonotype was recorded many times. J is TRBJ2-5 and V is TRBV10-3; either TRBD1 or TRBD2 may fit D (5 bases each). The germline CDR1 and CDR2 sequences are ENHRY and SYGVKD. V lost 6 bases and J 1 base, leaving 9 bases between the germline ends. The CDR3 spans 13 residues. CDR3 protein: CAIRGDSQETQYF. The CDR3 bases are TGTGCCATCAGGGGAGACAGCCAAGAGACCCAGTACTTC.

The V gene is TRBV6-2 or TRBV6-3, the J gene TRBJ1-1; possibly TRBD1 for D (5 bases). Trimming took off 2 bases at V and 4 bases at J, with 8 bases between the two ends. The CDR3 is made up of 13 amino acids. Germline V gene sequence: CDR1 MNHEY, CDR2 SVGEGT. The CDR3 is CASSYEGRTEAFF. CDR3 in DNA: TGTGCCAGCAGTTACGAGGGGCGCACTGAAGCTTTCTTT.

The chain has TRBV10-3 and TRBJ2-3; TRBD2 matches at 9 bases. CDR3 length: 14 residues. Unmatched junction bases numbered 10, after V lost 5 bases and J lost 10 bases. The germline CDR1 and CDR2 sequences are ENHRY and SYGVKD. The CDR3 protein is CAISSLAGAGPQYF. As DNA, the CDR3 is TGTGCCATCAGTTCCTTAGCGGGAGCGGGCCCGCAGTATTTT.

This clonotype was seen ten or more times. This sequence joins TRBV18 and TRBJ2-5; tentatively, D is TRBD2 (5 bases). The V gene's germline CDR1 is KGHSH and CDR2 LQKENI. The CDR3 is made up of 16 amino acids. V lost 0 bases, J lost 5 bases, and 16 bases lay in between. Here the CDR3 DNA reads TGTGCCAGCTCACCACCGGACTCTATACGGTCCGAGACCCAGTACTTC. Translating gives CASSPPDSIRSETQYF.

The sample holds a few counts of this clonotype. The chain combines TRBV29-1 with TRBJ2-1; TRBD1 matches 11 bases. The trim removed 2 bases at V and 7 bases at J, leaving 4 bases unmatched. The germline gives CDR1 SQVTM, CDR2 ANQGSEA. This CDR3 contains 14 residues. CDR3 nucleotides: TGCAGCGTTGAACGGACAGGGGGCTATAATGAGCAGTTCTTC. Protein sequence: CSVERTGGYNEQFF.

CDR3 in amino acids: CASSPRTSGSFYNEQFF. CDR3 DNA sequence: TGTGCCAGCAGCCCCCGGACCAGCGGGAGTTTCTACAATGAGCAGTTCTTC. The J gene is TRBJ2-1, the V gene TRBV9; 8 bases fit TRBD2. In germline, CDR1 is SGDLS, CDR2 YYNGEE. The V gene end was trimmed by 4 bases and the J gene end by 3 bases; junction bases not matched to a gene: 12. This CDR3 is built from 17 residues.

The chain recombines TRBV18 with TRBJ1-1; no firm D call. V was trimmed by 3 bases and J by 4 bases, leaving 15 bases between them. CDR1 is KGHSH and CDR2 is LQKENI in the germline V gene. There are 15 residues in the CDR3. Written as DNA, the CDR3 is TGTGCCAGCTCACCCCAGTGGGAAGGAAGCACTGAAGCTTTCTTT. As protein: CASSPQWEGSTEAFF.

This clonotype has a count of ten or more. The chain recombines TRBV20-1 with TRBJ2-7; TRBD2 might be the D (5 bases). CDR1 and CDR2 from the germline V gene are DFQATT and SNEGSKA (reference sequence). CDR3 length: 14 residues. V shed 3 bases and J shed 0 bases, with 12 bases lying between them. CDR3 residues: CSASSGLTSYEQYF. The CDR3 nucleotides are TGCAGTGCTAGCTCCGGACTTACCTCCTACGAGCAGTACTTC.

This clonotype came up a few times. The CDR3: CASLGTGQRYTQYF. CDR3 nucleotide sequence: TGTGCCAGCCTAGGGACAGGGCAAAGGTATACGCAGTATTTT. The chain carries TRBV6-1 and TRBJ2-3, with TRBD1 identical over 9 bases. Germline CDR1 is MNHNS and CDR2 is SASEGT. CDR3 length: 14 amino acids. V lost 8 bases and J lost 7; bases outside the gene matches: 10.

V is TRBV5-8 and J is TRBJ1-2; TRBD1 might be the D (5 bases). Trimming removed 6 bases from V and 1 base from J, with 16 bases in between. Germline CDR1 SGHTS, CDR2 YDEGEE. The CDR3 is 15 residues long. CDR3 region: CASTLSGAFNYGYTF. CDR3 DNA: TGTGCCAGCACCCTGAGCGGGGCGTTTAACTATGGCTACACCTTC. Complete variable domain (other parts from reference TRBV5-8 and TRBJ1-2): EAGVTQSPTHLIKTRGQQATLRCSPISGHTSVYWYQQALGLGLQFLLWYDEGEERNRGNFPPRFSGRQFPNYSSELNVNALELEDSALYLCASTLSGAFNYGYTFGSGTRLTVV.

The chain recombines TRBV20-1 with TRBJ2-1, with D possibly being TRBD2 (5 bases). The CDR3 covers 14 residues. The germline gives CDR1 DFQATT, CDR2 SNEGSKA (reference sequence). V was pared by 0 bases and J by 7 bases, with 13 bases between. CDR3 nucleotide sequence: TGCAGTGCTAGAGATTTTAGAGGGATAAATGAGCAGTTCTTC. This translates into CSARDFRGINEQFF.

The chain has TRBV28 and TRBJ2-4; D might be TRBD2 (6 bases). V dropped 4 bases and J dropped 0 bases, with 13 bases sitting between them. This CDR3 has 16 residues. CDR1 MDHEN and CDR2 SYDVKM come from the germline V gene. As DNA, the CDR3 is TGTGCCAGCAGTTCCGGGACTTCACTAGCCAAAAACATTCAGTACTTC. It translates to CASSSGTSLAKNIQYF.

This clonotype came up a few times. V gene TRBV18 combines with J gene TRBJ1-2, with D tentatively TRBD1 (6 bases). Germline CDR1 KGHSH, CDR2 LQKENI. The CDR3 runs 13 residues. Deletions cut 6 bases from V and 3 bases from J, with 11 bases between. The DNA of the CDR3 is TGTGCCAGCTCGCAGGGGAACGACTATGGCTACACCTTC. It translates to CASSQGNDYGYTF.

This clonotype was counted between two and nine times. This chain joins TRBV7-2 and TRBJ2-5; 9 bases fit TRBD2. With V trimmed by 1 base and J by 5 bases, 5 bases remained unmatched. The CDR3 is made up of 15 amino acids. Germline assignment: CDR1 SGHTA and CDR2 FQGNSA. The CDR3 region is CASSLEGGGGETQYF. In nucleotides, the CDR3 is TGTGCCAGCAGCTTAGAAGGCGGGGGGGGTGAGACCCAGTACTTC.

This clonotype was seen ten or more times. The chain is built from TRBV4-2 and TRBJ2-5; weak D call: TRBD2 (5 bases). The CDR3 has 15 amino acids. V lost 6 bases and J 2 bases, leaving 16 bases between the germline ends. Germline lookup yields CDR1 LGHNA and CDR2 YNFKEQ. The CDR3: CASSPSSGSQETQYF. The CDR3 DNA reads as TGTGCCAGCAGTCCCTCGAGCGGATCACAAGAGACCCAGTACTTC.